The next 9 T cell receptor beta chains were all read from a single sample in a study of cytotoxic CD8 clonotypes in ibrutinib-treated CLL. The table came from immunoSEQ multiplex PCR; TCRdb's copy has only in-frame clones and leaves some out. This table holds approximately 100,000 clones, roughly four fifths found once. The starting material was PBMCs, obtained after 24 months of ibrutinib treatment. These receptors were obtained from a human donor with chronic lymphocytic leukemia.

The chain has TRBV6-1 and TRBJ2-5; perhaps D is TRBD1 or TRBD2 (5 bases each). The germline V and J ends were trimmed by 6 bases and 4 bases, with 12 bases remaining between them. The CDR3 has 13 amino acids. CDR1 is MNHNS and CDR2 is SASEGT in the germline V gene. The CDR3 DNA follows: TGTGCCAGCAGCTGGACGGGACCAGAGACCCAGTACTTC. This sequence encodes CASSWTGPETQYF.

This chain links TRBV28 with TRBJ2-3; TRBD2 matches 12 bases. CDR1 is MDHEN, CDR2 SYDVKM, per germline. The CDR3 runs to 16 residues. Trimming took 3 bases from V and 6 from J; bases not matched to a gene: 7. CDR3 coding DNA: TGTGCCAGCAGTTTTAAGACTAGCGGGAGATATGATACGCAGTATTTT. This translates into CASSFKTSGRYDTQYF.

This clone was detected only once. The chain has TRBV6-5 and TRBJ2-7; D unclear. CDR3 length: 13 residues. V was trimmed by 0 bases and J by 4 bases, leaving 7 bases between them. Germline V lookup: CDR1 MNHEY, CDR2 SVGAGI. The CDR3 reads CASSYSGSYEQYF. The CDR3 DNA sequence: TGTGCCAGCAGTTACTCGGGTTCATACGAGCAGTACTTC.

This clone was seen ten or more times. The DNA for the CDR3 is TGTGCCAGCAGTTTTGTTGGACTAGCGGGAGAGCAGTTCTTC. This encodes CASSFVGLAGEQFF. The rearrangement uses TRBV27 and TRBJ2-1; 12 nucleotides align to TRBD2. The CDR3 contains 14 residues. Trimming at V came to 3 bases and at J to 10 bases, leaving 4 bases not matched to a gene. The germline CDR1 and CDR2 sequences are MNHEY and SMNVEV (reference sequence).

CDR3 residues: CAISDLPQGTFTEQYF. CDR3 nucleotides: TGTGCCATCAGTGACCTGCCGCAGGGGACCTTCACCGAGCAGTACTTC. The chain recombines TRBV10-3 with TRBJ2-7, with D perhaps matching TRBD1 (6 bases). Germline V gene sequence: CDR1 ENHRY, CDR2 SYGVKD. The CDR3 is 16 residues long. Trimming took 3 bases from V and 6 from J, leaving 21 bases between them.

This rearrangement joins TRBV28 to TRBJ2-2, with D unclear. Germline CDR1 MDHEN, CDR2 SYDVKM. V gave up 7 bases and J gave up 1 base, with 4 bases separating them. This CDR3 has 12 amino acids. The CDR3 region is CASTRNTGELFF. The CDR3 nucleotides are TGTGCCAGCACCAGGAACACCGGGGAGCTGTTTTTT. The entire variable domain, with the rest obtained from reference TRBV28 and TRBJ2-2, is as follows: DVKVTQSSRYLVKRTGEKVFLECVQDMDHENMFWYRQDPGLGLRLIYFSYDVKMKEKGDIPEGYSVSREKKERFSLILESASTNQTSMYLCASTRNTGELFFGEGSRLTVL.

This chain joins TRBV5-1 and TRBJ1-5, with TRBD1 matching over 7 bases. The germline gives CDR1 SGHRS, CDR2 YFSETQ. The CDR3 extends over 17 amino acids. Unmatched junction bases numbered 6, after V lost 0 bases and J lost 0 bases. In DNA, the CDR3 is TGCGCCAGCAGCTTGGATGGGACAGTCAATAGCAATCAGCCCCAGCATTTT. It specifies CASSLDGTVNSNQPQHF.

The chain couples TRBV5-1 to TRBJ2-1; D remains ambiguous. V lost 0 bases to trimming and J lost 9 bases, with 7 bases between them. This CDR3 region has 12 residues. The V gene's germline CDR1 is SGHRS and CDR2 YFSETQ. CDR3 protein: CASSLVAAEQFF. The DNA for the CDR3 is TGCGCCAGCAGCTTGGTAGCTGCTGAGCAGTTCTTC.

CDR3 region: CASTPGTLSYEQYF. CDR3 coding DNA: TGCGCCAGCACCCCCGGGACACTCTCCTACGAGCAGTACTTC. The chain couples TRBV5-1 to TRBJ2-7; D possibly corresponds to TRBD1 (6 bases). The CDR3 covers 14 residues. Germline CDR1 is SGHRS and CDR2 is YFSETQ. V shed 6 bases and J shed 0 bases, with 13 bases lying between them.